These T cell receptor beta chains were read from a single sample in a study of T-cell reconstitution after alpha-beta-depleted transplantation in children. TCRdb re-analysed the PCR reads in MiXCR, keeping a single row per CDR3 protein. The table has 600,000 or so distinct CDR3 sequences, around 23% seen once. Sequenced here: PBMCs, mostly from graft donor cells, sampled 360 days after TCRalphabeta/CD19-depleted stem cell transplant. Receptors were obtained from a boy younger than two who had a stem cell transplant for acute myeloid leukemia, so the T cells may come from the graft donor. CDR3s include the opening cysteine and the closing phenylalanine or tryptophan. Each record gives: D gene, CDR3 length, clone size, J gene, V gene, CDR3 DNA, CDR3 protein. D genes are given only for firm matches. The size field is filled for only some rows; it gives once, few, many or a size class.

>NA|14|many|TRBJ2-1|TRBV9
TGTGCCAGCAGCTCCAGAATAGACGGGCATGAGCAGTTCTTC
CASSSRIDGHEQFF
>TRBD2|15|NA|TRBJ2-3|TRBV20-1
TGCAGTGCCCCCCCGGGCGGGGGACTCACAGATACGCAGTATTTT
CSAPPGGGLTDTQYF
>NA|11|few|TRBJ2-1|TRBV7-2
TGTGCCAGCAGCTACACTAGCGAGCAGTTCTTC
CASSYTSEQFF
>TRBD2|15|NA|TRBJ2-7|TRBV10-3
TGTGCCATCAGTGAAAGGACTAGCGGGGTTAACGAGCAGTACTTC
CAISERTSGVNEQYF
>NA|15|few|TRBJ1-1|TRBV12-3/TRBV12-4
TGTGCCAGCAGCCCCTCGGAGGGGTTGGGCACTGAAGCTTTCTTT
CASSPSEGLGTEAFF
>NA|12|NA|TRBJ2-7|TRBV30
TGTGCCTGGGATACCTACAGGGCCGAGCAGTACTTC
CAWDTYRAEQYF
>NA|15|NA|TRBJ2-5|TRBV12-3/TRBV12-4
TGTGCCAGCACCCAGAAGGGGCAGGTCCAAGAGACCCAGTACTTC
CASTQKGQVQETQYF
>NA|14|NA|TRBJ2-6|TRBV9
TGTGCCAGCAGTGATAATACTGGGGCCAACGTCCTGACTTTC
CASSDNTGANVLTF
>NA|17|NA|TRBJ2-7|TRBV21-1
TGTGCCAGCAGCAAAGAATCCGTCAGGACAGGGTCCCACGAGCAGTACTTC
CASSKESVRTGSHEQYF
>TRBD2|17|NA|TRBJ2-5|TRBV20-1
TGCAGTGCTCCTCCGACTAGCGGGGTGCTCCGTAAAGAGACCCAGTACTTC
CSAPPTSGVLRKETQYF
>NA|15|NA|TRBJ2-5|TRBV7-3
TGTGCCAGCAGCCCCGCCCTGGGCAGGGAAGAGACCCAGTACTTC
CASSPALGREETQYF
>NA|14|few|TRBJ1-5|TRBV20-1
TGCAGTGCTAGAGATCTGTCACCAGATCAGCCCCAGCATTTT
CSARDLSPDQPQHF
>NA|16|many|TRBJ1-1|TRBV12-5
TGTGCTAGTGGTTTGGGCGCGTGGGGCCAGGGGACTGAAGCTTTCTTT
CASGLGAWGQGTEAFF
>TRBD1|16|once|TRBJ2-7|TRBV4-3
TGCGCCAGCAGCCAAGCGGGACAGGGCCAATCCTACGAGCAGTACTTC
CASSQAGQGQSYEQYF
>NA|18|few|TRBJ2-3|TRBV7-8
TGTGCCAGCAGCTTCGGGGCTCGACTAACTACTAGCACAGATACGCAGTATTTT
CASSFGARLTTSTDTQYF
>NA|13|few|TRBJ2-3|TRBV20-1
TGCAGTGCTAGGAGTCCCCTCACAGATACGCAGTATTTT
CSARSPLTDTQYF
>TRBD1|16|few|TRBJ2-7|TRBV6-1
TGTGCCAGCACCGTAGGGGGGACAGGGAGCGACTACGAGCAGTACTTC
CASTVGGTGSDYEQYF